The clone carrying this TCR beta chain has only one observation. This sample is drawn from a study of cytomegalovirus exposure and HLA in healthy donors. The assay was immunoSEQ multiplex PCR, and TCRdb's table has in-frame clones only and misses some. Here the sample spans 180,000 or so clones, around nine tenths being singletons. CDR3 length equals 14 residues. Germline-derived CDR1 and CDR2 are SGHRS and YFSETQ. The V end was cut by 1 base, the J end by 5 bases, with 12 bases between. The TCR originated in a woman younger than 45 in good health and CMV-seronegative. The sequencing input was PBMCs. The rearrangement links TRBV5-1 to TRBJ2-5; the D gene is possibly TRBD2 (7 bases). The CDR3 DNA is TGCGCCAGCAGCTTGTCACAGGGAGGGGAGACCCAGTACTTC. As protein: CASSLSQGGETQYF.